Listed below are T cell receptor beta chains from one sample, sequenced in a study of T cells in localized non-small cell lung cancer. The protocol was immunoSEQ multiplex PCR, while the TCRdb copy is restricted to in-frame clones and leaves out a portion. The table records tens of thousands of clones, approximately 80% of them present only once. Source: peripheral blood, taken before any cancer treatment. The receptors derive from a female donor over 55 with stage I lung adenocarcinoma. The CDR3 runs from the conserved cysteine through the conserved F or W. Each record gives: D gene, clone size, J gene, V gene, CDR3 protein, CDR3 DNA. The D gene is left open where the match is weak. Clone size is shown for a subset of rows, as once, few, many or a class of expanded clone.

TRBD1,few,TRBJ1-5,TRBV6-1,CASGDRDRRPQHF,TGTGCCAGCGGAGACAGGGATAGGCGGCCCCAGCATTTT
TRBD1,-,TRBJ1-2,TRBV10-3,CAIKGQGPGGYTF,TGTGCCATCAAAGGACAGGGACCGGGAGGCTACACCTTC
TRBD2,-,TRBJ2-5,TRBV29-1,CSVGGGRETQYF,TGCAGCGTTGGGGGGGGACGTGAGACCCAGTACTTC
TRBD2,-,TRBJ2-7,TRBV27,CASSSPISGSVRYEQYF,TGTGCCAGCAGTTCTCCCATTAGCGGGAGCGTTCGTTACGAGCAGTACTTC
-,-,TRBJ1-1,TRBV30,CAWTLILGTEAFF,TGTGCCTGGACCCTAATCCTCGGGACTGAAGCTTTCTTT
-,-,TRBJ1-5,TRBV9,CASSLILQGANNQPQHF,TGTGCCAGCAGCCTCATTTTACAGGGTGCTAACAATCAGCCCCAGCATTTT
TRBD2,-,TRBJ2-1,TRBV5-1,CASSLVGGDNEQFF,TGCGCCAGCAGCTTGGTCGGGGGGGACAATGAGCAGTTCTTC
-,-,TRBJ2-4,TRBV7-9,CASSLSGVKNIQYF,TGTGCCAGCAGCCTGTCAGGAGTTAAAAACATTCAGTACTTC
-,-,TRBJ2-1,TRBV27,CASSDLGYNEQFF,TGTGCCAGCAGTGACCTCGGGTACAATGAGCAGTTCTTC
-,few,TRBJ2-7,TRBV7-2,CASSQEGGGVGEQYF,TGTGCCAGCAGCCAAGAAGGTGGAGGCGTGGGGGAGCAGTACTTC
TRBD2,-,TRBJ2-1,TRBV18,CASSTGLAGAAGSYNEQFF,TGTGCCAGCTCAACGGGACTAGCGGGAGCCGCCGGCTCCTACAATGAGCAGTTCTTC
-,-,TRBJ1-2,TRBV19,CASSPRITYGYTF,TGTGCCAGTAGTCCTCGGATCACCTATGGCTACACCTTC
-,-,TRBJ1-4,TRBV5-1,CASSRGLGRLNEKLFF,TGCGCCAGCAGCAGGGGCCTAGGACGTTTAAATGAAAAACTGTTTTTT
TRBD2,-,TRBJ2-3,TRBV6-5,CASSPSASGSAYF,TGTGCCAGCAGTCCCTCAGCTAGCGGGAGTGCCTATTTT
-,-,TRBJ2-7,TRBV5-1,CASSRGAAREEQYF,TGCGCCAGCAGCCGAGGAGCAGCCCGAGAGGAGCAGTACTTC
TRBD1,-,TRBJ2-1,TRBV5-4,CASTKDRGRDEQFF,TGTGCCAGCACCAAGGACAGGGGCCGCGATGAGCAGTTCTTC
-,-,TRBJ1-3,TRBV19,CASSPPGTPSRNTIYF,TGTGCCAGTAGTCCTCCGGGGACACCATCTAGGAACACCATATATTTT
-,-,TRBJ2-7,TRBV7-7,CASSLEQGLAYEQYF,TGTGCCAGCAGCTTAGAACAGGGTCTGGCCTACGAGCAGTACTTC
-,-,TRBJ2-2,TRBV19,CASTGGTSNTGELFF,TGTGCCAGTACAGGGGGGACATCGAACACCGGGGAGCTGTTTTTT
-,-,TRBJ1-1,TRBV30,CAWDRGIREGKNTEAFF,TGTGCCTGGGACCGAGGTATACGGGAAGGCAAGAACACTGAAGCTTTCTTT
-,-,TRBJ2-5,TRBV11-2,CASSTSPQETQYF,TGTGCCAGCAGCACGTCCCCACAAGAGACCCAGTACTTC
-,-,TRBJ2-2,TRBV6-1,CASSATQGLVNTGELFF,TGTGCCAGCAGTGCAACACAGGGCCTTGTGAACACCGGGGAGCTGTTTTTT
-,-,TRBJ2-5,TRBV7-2,CASSLGGARQETQYF,TGTGCCAGCAGCTTAGGGGGGGCGAGACAAGAGACCCAGTACTTC
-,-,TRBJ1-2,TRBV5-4,CASSLDQGMRGYTF,TGTGCCAGCAGCTTGGATCAGGGAATGAGGGGCTACACCTTC
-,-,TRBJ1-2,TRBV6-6,CASSATASANYGYTF,TGTGCCAGCAGTGCAACAGCCTCAGCTAACTATGGCTACACCTTC
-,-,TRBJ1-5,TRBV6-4,CASSYSGGGGQPQHF,TGTGCCAGCAGTTACTCGGGGGGGGGCGGTCAGCCCCAGCATTTT
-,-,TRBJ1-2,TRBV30,CAWSPGIYNYGYTF,TGTGCCTGGAGTCCTGGGATCTATAACTATGGCTACACCTTC
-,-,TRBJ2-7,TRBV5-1,CASSSTAYEQYF,TGCGCCAGCAGCTCCACAGCCTACGAGCAGTACTTC
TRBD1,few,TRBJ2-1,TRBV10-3,CAIGSAGTGNNEQFF,TGTGCCATCGGATCGGCCGGGACAGGGAACAATGAGCAGTTCTTC
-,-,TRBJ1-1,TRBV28,CASRRTEAFF,TGTGCCAGCAGACGCACTGAAGCTTTCTTT
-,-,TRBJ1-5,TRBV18,CASSSQPGSNQPQHF,TGTGCCAGCTCGTCACAGCCAGGGAGCAATCAGCCCCAGCATTTT
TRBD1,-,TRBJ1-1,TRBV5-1,CASNPAQGQIMNTEAFF,TGCGCCAGCAACCCCGCCCAGGGACAGATCATGAACACTGAAGCTTTCTTT
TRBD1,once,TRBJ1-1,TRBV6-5,CASSRPGTGIAEAFF,TGTGCCAGCAGTAGACCCGGGACAGGGATCGCTGAAGCTTTCTTT
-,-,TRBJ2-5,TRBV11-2,CASSLGPGAQETQYF,TGTGCCAGCAGCTTGGGTCCTGGAGCACAAGAGACCCAGTACTTC
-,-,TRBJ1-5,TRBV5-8,CASIPRVRSNQPQHF,TGTGCCAGCATCCCCAGGGTGAGGAGCAATCAGCCCCAGCATTTT
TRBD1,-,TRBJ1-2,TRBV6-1,CASSGGDRVGYTF,TGTGCCAGCAGTGGGGGGGACAGGGTTGGCTACACCTTC
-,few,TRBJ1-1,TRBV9,CASSPGVTTEAFF,TGTGCCAGCAGCCCCGGGGTTACCACTGAAGCTTTCTTT
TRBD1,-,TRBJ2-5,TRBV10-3,CAISESTGGLETQYF,TGTGCCATCAGTGAGTCGACAGGGGGTTTAGAGACCCAGTACTTC
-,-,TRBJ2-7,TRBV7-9,CASSLTSPSYEQYF,TGTGCCAGCAGCTTGACCAGCCCATCCTACGAGCAGTACTTC
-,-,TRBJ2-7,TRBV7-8,CASSLQDSYEQYF,TGTGCCAGCAGCTTACAGGACTCCTACGAGCAGTACTTC
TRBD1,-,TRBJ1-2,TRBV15,CATSRDRTGDYGYTF,TGTGCCACCAGCAGAGATAGAACAGGGGACTATGGCTACACCTTC
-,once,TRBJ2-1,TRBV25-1,CASSSQGHEQFF,TGTGCCAGCAGTAGTCAGGGCCATGAGCAGTTCTTC
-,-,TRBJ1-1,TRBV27,CASSLSRLLNTEAFF,TGTGCCAGCAGTTTATCGAGGCTCTTGAACACTGAAGCTTTCTTT
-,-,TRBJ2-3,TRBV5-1,CASSSLTQRMTDTQYF,TGCGCCAGCAGCTCCCTGACGCAGCGCATGACAGATACGCAGTATTTT
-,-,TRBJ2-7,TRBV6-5,CASRPDTGYEQYF,TGTGCCAGCAGACCCGACACAGGGTACGAGCAGTACTTC
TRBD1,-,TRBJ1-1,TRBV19,CASSTPGQGQNTEAFF,TGTGCCAGTAGTACGCCGGGACAGGGGCAAAACACTGAAGCTTTCTTT
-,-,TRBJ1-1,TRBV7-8,CASSPTELNTEAFF,TGTGCCAGCAGCCCTACAGAATTGAACACTGAAGCTTTCTTT
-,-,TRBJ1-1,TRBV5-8,CASSPGQNTEAFF,TGTGCCAGCAGCCCCGGACAGAACACTGAAGCTTTCTTT
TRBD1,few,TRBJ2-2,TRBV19,CASSLTGTGGYGELFF,TGTGCCAGTAGTCTAACCGGGACAGGGGGCTACGGGGAGCTGTTTTTT